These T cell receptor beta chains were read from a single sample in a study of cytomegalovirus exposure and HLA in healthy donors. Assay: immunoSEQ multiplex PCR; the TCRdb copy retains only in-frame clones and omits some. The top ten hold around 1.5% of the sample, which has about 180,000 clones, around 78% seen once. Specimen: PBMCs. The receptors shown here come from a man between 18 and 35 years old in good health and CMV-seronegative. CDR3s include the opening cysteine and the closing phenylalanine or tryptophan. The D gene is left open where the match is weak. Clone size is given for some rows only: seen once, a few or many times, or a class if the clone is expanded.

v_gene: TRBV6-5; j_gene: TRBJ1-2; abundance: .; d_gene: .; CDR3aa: CASSYSPAVNYGYTF; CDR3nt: TGTGCCAGCAGTTACTCCCCGGCGGTTAACTATGGCTACACCTTC
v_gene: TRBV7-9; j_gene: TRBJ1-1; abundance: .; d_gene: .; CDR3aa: CASSLVQGRTEAFF; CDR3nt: TGTGCCAGCAGCTTAGTGCAGGGGCGGACTGAAGCTTTCTTT
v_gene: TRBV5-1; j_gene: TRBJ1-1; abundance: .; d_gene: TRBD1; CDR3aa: CASRTGMNTEAFF; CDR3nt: TGCGCCAGCCGGACAGGGATGAACACTGAAGCTTTCTTT
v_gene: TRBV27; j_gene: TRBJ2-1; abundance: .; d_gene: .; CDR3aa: CASSLESGTNYNEQFF; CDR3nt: TGTGCCAGCAGTCTTGAGTCCGGGACAAATTACAATGAGCAGTTCTTC
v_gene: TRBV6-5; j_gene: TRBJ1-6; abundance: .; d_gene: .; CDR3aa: CASSYGGVRSSPLHF; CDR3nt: TGTGCCAGCAGTTACGGGGGGGTGAGGAGCTCACCCCTCCACTTT
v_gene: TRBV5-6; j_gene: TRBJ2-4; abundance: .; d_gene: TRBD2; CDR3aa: CASSLRLAGGRDIQYF; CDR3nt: TGTGCCAGCAGCCTCCGACTAGCGGGGGGGCGGGACATTCAGTACTTC
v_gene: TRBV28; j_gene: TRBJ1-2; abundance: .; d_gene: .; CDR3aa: CASSLGGQNLNYGYTF; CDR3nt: TGTGCCAGCAGTTTAGGAGGACAGAACCTTAACTATGGCTACACCTTC
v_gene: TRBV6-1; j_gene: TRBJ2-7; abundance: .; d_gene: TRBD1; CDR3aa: CASRDPGTGIYEQYF; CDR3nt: TGTGCCAGCAGGGACCCCGGGACAGGGATATACGAGCAGTACTTC
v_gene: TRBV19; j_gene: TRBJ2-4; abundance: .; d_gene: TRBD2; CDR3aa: CASSRSGSKNIQYF; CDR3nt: TGTGCCAGTAGTCGTAGCGGGAGTAAAAACATTCAGTACTTC
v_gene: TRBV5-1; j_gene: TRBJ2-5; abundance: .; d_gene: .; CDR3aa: CASTAGNGRETQYF; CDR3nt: TGCGCCAGCACGGCAGGGAATGGGAGGGAGACCCAGTACTTC
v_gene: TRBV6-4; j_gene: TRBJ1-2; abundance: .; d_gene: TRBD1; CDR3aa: CASSDSAGGGYTF; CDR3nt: TGTGCCAGCAGTGACTCGGCAGGGGGCGGCTACACCTTC
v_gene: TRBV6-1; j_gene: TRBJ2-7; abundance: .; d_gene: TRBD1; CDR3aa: CASSESRDSPYEQYF; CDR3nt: TGTGCCAGCAGTGAATCCCGGGACAGCCCCTACGAGCAGTACTTC
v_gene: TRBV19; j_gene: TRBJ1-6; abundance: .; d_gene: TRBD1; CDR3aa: CASTSRTGRLRNYNSPLHF; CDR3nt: TGTGCCAGTACCTCACGGACAGGGCGACTCAGAAATTATAATTCACCCCTCCACTTT
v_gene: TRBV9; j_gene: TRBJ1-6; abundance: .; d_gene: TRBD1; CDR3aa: CASSGEQGAHSPLHF; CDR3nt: TGTGCCAGCAGCGGCGAACAGGGGGCGCATTCACCCCTCCACTTT
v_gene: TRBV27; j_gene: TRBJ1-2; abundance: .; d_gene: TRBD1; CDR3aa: CASSRLTGAHGYGYTF; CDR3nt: TGTGCCAGCAGTCGATTGACAGGGGCCCATGGCTATGGCTACACCTTC
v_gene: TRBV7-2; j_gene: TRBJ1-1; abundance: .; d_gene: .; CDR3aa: CASSPSQGGITEAFF; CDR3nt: TGTGCCAGCAGCCCATCGCAGGGTGGGATCACTGAAGCTTTCTTT
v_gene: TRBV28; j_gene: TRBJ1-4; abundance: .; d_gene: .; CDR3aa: CASSFRGRNEKLFF; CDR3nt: TGTGCCAGCAGTTTTCGGGGGAGGAATGAAAAACTGTTTTTT
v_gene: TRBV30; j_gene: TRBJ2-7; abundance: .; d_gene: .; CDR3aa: CAWSVLYEQYF; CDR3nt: TGTGCCTGGAGTGTACTCTACGAGCAGTACTTC
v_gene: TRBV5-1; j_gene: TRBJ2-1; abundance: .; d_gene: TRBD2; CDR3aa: CASSLVLAGGHNEQFF; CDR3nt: TGCGCCAGCAGCTTGGTCCTAGCGGGGGGTCACAATGAGCAGTTCTTC
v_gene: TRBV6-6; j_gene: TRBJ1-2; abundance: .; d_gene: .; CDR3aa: CASSREGYTF; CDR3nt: TGTGCCAGCAGCCGTGAGGGCTACACCTTC
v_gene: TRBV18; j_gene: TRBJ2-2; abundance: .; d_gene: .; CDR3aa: CASSPTVDGELFF; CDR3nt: TGTGCCAGCTCACCCACAGTGGACGGGGAGCTGTTTTTT
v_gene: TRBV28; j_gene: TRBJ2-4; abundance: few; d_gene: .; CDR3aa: CASSFPDRAKNIQYF; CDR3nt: TGTGCCAGCTCTTTCCCGGACAGAGCCAAAAACATTCAGTACTTC
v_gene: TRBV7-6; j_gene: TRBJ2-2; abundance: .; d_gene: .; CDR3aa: CASSLLQGRTGELFF; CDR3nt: TGTGCCAGCAGCCTCTTACAGGGGAGGACCGGGGAGCTGTTTTTT
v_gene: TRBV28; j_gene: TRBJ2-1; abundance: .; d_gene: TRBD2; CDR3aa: CASSTSSGGARNEQFF; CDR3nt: TGTGCCAGCAGTACGAGTAGCGGGGGGGCCAGGAATGAGCAGTTCTTC
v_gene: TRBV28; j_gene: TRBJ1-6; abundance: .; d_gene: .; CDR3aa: CASRSVGQPSSYNSPLHF; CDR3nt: TGTGCCAGCAGATCCGTCGGACAGCCGAGCTCCTATAATTCACCCCTCCACTTT
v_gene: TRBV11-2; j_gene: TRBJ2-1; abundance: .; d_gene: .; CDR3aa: CASSGIFSGEQFF; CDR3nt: TGTGCCAGCAGCGGAATCTTTAGCGGTGAGCAGTTCTTC
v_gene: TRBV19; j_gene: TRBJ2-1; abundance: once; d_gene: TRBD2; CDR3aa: CATTDSGGSSYNEQFF; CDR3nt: TGTGCCACTACTGACAGCGGGGGGAGCTCCTACAATGAGCAGTTCTTC
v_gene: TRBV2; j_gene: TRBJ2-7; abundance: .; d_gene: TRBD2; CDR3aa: CASSPRTSGGYEQYF; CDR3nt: TGTGCCAGCAGTCCCCGGACTAGCGGGGGTTACGAGCAGTACTTC
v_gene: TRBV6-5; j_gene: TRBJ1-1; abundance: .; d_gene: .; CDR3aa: CASSYSRQNTEAFF; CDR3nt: TGTGCCAGCAGTTACTCCCGACAGAACACTGAAGCTTTCTTT
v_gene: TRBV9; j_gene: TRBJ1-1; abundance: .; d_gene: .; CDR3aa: CASSEGQGGTEAFF; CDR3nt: TGTGCCAGCAGCGAGGGACAAGGGGGCACTGAAGCTTTCTTT
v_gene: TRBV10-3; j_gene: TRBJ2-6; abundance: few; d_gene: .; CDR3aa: CAISGGTGANVLTF; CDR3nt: TGTGCCATCAGTGGCGGGACGGGGGCCAACGTCCTGACTTTC
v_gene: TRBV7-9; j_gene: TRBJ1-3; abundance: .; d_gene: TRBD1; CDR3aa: CASSQGQSSGNTIYF; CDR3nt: TGTGCCAGCAGCCAGGGACAGAGCTCTGGAAACACCATATATTTT
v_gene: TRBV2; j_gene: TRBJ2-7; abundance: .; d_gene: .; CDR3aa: CASSEEARMAYEQYF; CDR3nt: TGTGCCAGCAGTGAGGAGGCGAGGATGGCCTACGAGCAGTACTTC
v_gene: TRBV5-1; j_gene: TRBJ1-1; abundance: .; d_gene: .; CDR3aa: CASSSAALGSEAFF; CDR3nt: TGCGCCAGCAGTTCGGCGGCGCTCGGGAGTGAAGCTTTCTTT
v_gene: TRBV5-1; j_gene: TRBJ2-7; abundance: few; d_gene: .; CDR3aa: CASTPDQNYEQYF; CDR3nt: TGCGCCAGCACCCCAGATCAGAACTACGAGCAGTACTTC
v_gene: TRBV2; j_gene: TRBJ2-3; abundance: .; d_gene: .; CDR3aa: CASRDREGADTQYF; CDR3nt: TGTGCCAGCAGGGACAGGGAGGGTGCAGATACGCAGTATTTT
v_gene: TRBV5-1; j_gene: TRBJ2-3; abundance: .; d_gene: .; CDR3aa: CASSFGETDTQYF; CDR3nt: TGCGCCAGCAGCTTCGGAGAAACAGATACGCAGTATTTT
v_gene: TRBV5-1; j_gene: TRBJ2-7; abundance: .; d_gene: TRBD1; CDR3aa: CASSPGQGHAYEQYF; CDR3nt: TGCGCCAGCAGCCCGGGACAGGGGCACGCCTACGAGCAGTACTTC
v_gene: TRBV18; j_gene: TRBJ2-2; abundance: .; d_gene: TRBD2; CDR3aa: CASSPKLAGGTNTGELFF; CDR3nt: TGTGCCAGCTCACCAAAGTTAGCGGGAGGCACGAACACCGGGGAGCTGTTTTTT
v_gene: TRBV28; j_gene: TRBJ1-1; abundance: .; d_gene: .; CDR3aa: CASSHRPQGKNTEAFF; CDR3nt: TGTGCCAGCAGCCACCGTCCACAGGGTAAGAACACTGAAGCTTTCTTT
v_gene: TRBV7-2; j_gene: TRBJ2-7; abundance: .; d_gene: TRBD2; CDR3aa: CASSATWGRVSYEQYF; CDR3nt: TGTGCCAGCAGCGCTACTTGGGGGAGGGTCTCCTACGAGCAGTACTTC
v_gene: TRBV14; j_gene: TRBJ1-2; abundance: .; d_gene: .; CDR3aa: CASSRPPGQRGYTF; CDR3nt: TGTGCCAGCAGCCGTCCTCCCGGACAGAGGGGGTACACCTTC
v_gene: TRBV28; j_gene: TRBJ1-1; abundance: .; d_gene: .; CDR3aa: CASRPGGAGTEAFF; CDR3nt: TGTGCCAGCAGACCAGGTGGCGCGGGAACTGAAGCTTTCTTT
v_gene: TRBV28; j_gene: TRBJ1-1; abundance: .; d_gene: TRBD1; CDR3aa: CASSAGTGRTEAFF; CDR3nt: TGTGCCAGCAGTGCCGGGACAGGGAGAACTGAAGCTTTCTTT
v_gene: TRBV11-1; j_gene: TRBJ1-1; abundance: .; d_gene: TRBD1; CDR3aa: CASSLGQGPNTEAFF; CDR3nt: TGTGCCAGCAGCTTAGGACAGGGGCCGAACACTGAAGCTTTCTTT
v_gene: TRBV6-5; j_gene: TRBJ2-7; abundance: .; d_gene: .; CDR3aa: CASLKGGGSYEQYF; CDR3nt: TGTGCCAGCCTGAAAGGGGGGGGCTCCTACGAGCAGTACTTC
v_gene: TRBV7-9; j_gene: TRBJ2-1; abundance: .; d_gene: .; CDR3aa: CASRASSRHEQFF; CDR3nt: TGTGCCAGCAGGGCTAGTAGCCGGCATGAGCAGTTCTTC
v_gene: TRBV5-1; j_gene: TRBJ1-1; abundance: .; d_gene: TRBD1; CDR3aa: CASREGQGFAAFF; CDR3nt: TGCGCCAGCAGGGAAGGACAGGGATTTGCAGCTTTCTTT
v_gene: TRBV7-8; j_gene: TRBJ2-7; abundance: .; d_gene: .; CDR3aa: CASSTDTGEQYF; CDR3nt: TGTGCCAGCAGCACCGACACGGGAGAGCAGTACTTC
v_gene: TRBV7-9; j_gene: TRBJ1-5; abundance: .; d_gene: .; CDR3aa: CASSLMVSQPQHF; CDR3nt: TGTGCCAGCAGCTTAATGGTGAGTCAGCCCCAGCATTTT
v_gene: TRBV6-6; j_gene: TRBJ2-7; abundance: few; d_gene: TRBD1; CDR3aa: CASRTGSYEQYF; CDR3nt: TGTGCCAGCAGGACAGGGTCCTACGAGCAGTACTTC
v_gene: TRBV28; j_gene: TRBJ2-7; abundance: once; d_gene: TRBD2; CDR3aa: CASKRESYEQYF; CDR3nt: TGTGCCAGCAAGCGGGAGTCGTACGAGCAGTACTTC
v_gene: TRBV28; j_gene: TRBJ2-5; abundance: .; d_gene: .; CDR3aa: CASSQPPGETQYF; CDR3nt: TGTGCCAGCAGTCAGCCCCCAGGAGAGACCCAGTACTTC
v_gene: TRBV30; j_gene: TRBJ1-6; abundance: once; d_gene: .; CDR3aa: CAWSVEPRTDSPLHF; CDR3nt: TGTGCCTGGAGTGTAGAACCCCGGACAGATTCACCCCTCCACTTT
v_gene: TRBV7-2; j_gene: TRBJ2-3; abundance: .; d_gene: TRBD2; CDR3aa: CASSLAGGGITDTQYF; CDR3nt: TGTGCCAGCAGCTTAGCGGGCGGGGGGATCACAGATACGCAGTATTTT
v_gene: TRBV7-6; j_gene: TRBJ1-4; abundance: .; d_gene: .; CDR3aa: CASSLELAATNEKLFF; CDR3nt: TGTGCCAGCAGCTTAGAGTTAGCGGCAACTAATGAAAAACTGTTTTTT
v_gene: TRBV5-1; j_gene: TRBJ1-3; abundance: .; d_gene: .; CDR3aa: CASSPTSSGNTIYF; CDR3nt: TGCGCCAGCAGCCCGACATCCTCTGGAAACACCATATATTTT
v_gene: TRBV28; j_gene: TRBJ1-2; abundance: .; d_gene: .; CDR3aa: CASSLSGRAANYGYTF; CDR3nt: TGTGCCAGCAGTTTATCCGGCAGGGCCGCTAACTATGGCTACACCTTC